The 22 T cell receptor beta chains below come from one sample, sequenced in a study of blood T cells in healthy people across ages. A second PCR of roughly 7 to 11 cycles used a sample-barcoded 5' primer and a J-beta primer mix. TCRdb recomputed calls from the 5' RACE reads with MiXCR, one row per CDR3 protein. The table shows around 280,000 distinct CDR3 sequences, with 27% occurring only once. Specimen: blood. These receptor sequences come from a woman aged 70 to 79 in good health.

This clonotype was seen repeatedly, ten times or more. The chain joins TRBV7-9 to TRBJ1-2; D is unresolved. Germline CDR1 is SEHNR and CDR2 is FQNEAQ (reference sequence). V lost 3 bases and J 4 bases, leaving 6 bases between the germline ends. The CDR3 has 12 residues. CDR3 DNA sequence: TGTGCCAGCAGCTTGGAGATCTATGGCTACACCTTC. It yields the protein CASSLEIYGYTF.

This clonotype was seen at least ten times. The chain combines TRBV4-3 with TRBJ2-3, with D perhaps matching TRBD2 (6 bases). CDR1 and CDR2 (germline): LGHNA, YSLEER. V lost 0 bases and J 6 bases, leaving 10 bases between the germline ends. This CDR3 is built from 14 residues. Here the CDR3 DNA reads TGCGCCAGCAGCCAAGAACCGGGGGAGGATACGCAGTATTTT. Translated, it gives CASSQEPGEDTQYF.

This clonotype was seen only a few times. V usage is TRBV12-3 or TRBV12-4 and J usage is TRBJ2-1; D is perhaps TRBD2 (6 bases). V was cut by 4 bases and J by 2 bases, with 12 bases left in between. The CDR3 is 15 residues long. The CDR3 DNA is TGTGCCAGCAGTTGGGTAGCGGCCACCTACAATGAGCAGTTCTTC. This gives the protein CASSWVAATYNEQFF.

The rearrangement joins TRBV7-6 to TRBJ1-1; D unresolved. Germline CDR1 reads SGHVS; CDR2 reads FNYEAQ. V was trimmed by 2 bases and J by 5 bases, leaving 15 bases between them. This CDR3 is built from 15 residues. The CDR3 DNA reads as TGTGCCAGCAGCTTATTAGGTATAGGCGAAACTGAAGCTTTCTTT. Encoded protein: CASSLLGIGETEAFF.

The chain is built from TRBV20-1 and TRBJ2-1, with 7 bases identical to TRBD2. With V trimmed by 6 bases and J by 5 bases, 13 bases remained unmatched. This CDR3 is 15 amino acids long. The germline V gene has CDR1 DFQATT and CDR2 SNEGSKA (reference sequence). The CDR3 is CSAAKGRAHHNEQFF. The CDR3 region has the DNA TGCAGTGCCGCAAAAGGGAGGGCACATCACAATGAGCAGTTCTTC.

The chain links TRBV5-1 to TRBJ1-2; TRBD1 might be the D (5 bases). V shed 1 base and J shed 7 bases, with 29 bases lying between them. Looked up from germline, CDR1 is SGHRS and CDR2 is YFSETQ. The CDR3 loop spans 19 amino acids. The CDR3 bases are TGCGCCAGCAGCTTGTATCTGGGACGAGGGGAAGCGCAAGGGAGTGGCTACACCTTC. Encoded protein: CASSLYLGRGEAQGSGYTF.

The chain has TRBV6-6 and TRBJ1-4, with a possible D match to TRBD1 (5 bases). Germline V gene sequence: CDR1 MNHNY, CDR2 SVGAGI (reference sequence). CDR3 length: 14 residues. Trimming left V 5 bases short and J 7 bases short, with 14 bases between. DNA of the CDR3: TGTGCCAGCAGTAGGGACGGCCGCGGTGAAAAACTGTTTTTT. It yields the protein CASSRDGRGEKLFF.

The rearrangement links TRBV3-1 to TRBJ1-2; TRBD1 aligns across 9 bases. CDR1 and CDR2 from the germline V gene are LGHDT and YNNKEL (reference sequence). V gave up 4 bases and J gave up 3 bases; unmatched junction bases: 3. This CDR3 contains 14 residues. CDR3 protein: CASSRDRADYGYTF. CDR3 bases: TGTGCCAGCAGCCGGGACAGGGCGGACTATGGCTACACCTTC.

The CDR3 region has the DNA TGCGCCAGCAGCTCCGGGACAGGGAACACTGAAGCTTTCTTT. Its protein is CASSSGTGNTEAFF. V usage is TRBV5-1 and J usage is TRBJ1-1; 8 bases line up with TRBD1. The CDR3 spans 14 residues. V shed 3 bases and J 1 base; nucleotides not matched to a gene: 2. Germline V gene lookup returns CDR1 SGHRS and CDR2 YFSETQ.

The CDR3 DNA reads TGCGCCAGCAGCTCGTACTGGGGACAGGGAGACAAGCAGTACTTC. It is translated as CASSSYWGQGDKQYF. This chain links TRBV5-1 with TRBJ2-5; 9 bases match TRBD1. The junction had 14 bases not matched to a gene; V was cut back by 3 bases and J by 11 bases. The CDR3 runs 15 residues. Germline loops: CDR1 SGHRS, CDR2 YFSETQ.

J is TRBJ2-4 and V is TRBV14; D is unresolved. Germline assignment: CDR1 SGHDN and CDR2 FVKESK. This CDR3 has 16 residues. Trimming removed 1 base at V and 7 bases at J, with 17 bases between. This chain's CDR3 is CASSQGPGQARNIQYF. The CDR3 bases are TGTGCCAGCAGCCAAGGGCCAGGCCAGGCAAGGAACATTCAGTACTTC.

The V call is TRBV15, the J call TRBJ2-2; 7 positions match TRBD1. The CDR3 extends over 16 amino acids. Germline V CDR1 and CDR2: LNHNV, YYDKDF (reference sequence). The ends lost 2 bases at V and 4 bases at J; junction bases unmatched: 7. CDR3: CATSRRQGGRTGELFF. CDR3 sequence (DNA): TGTGCCACCAGCAGAAGACAGGGCGGTCGCACCGGGGAGCTGTTTTTT.

This chain connects TRBV27 to TRBJ1-1; maybe TRBD1 (5 bases). The germline V gene encodes CDR1 MNHEY and CDR2 SMNVEV (reference sequence). Trimming removed 0 bases from V and 10 bases from J, with 9 bases in between. The CDR3 runs 12 residues. CDR3 sequence reads: CASSLSGRAAFF. The CDR3 DNA is TGTGCCAGCAGTTTATCGGGGCGCGCAGCTTTCTTT.

This clonotype appeared many times. This rearrangement joins TRBV24-1 to TRBJ2-5, with 8 bases that match TRBD1. TRBJ2-1 explains the end of the DNA better; the J call may be wrong. CDR3 length: 14 residues. CDR1 and CDR2 from the germline V gene are KGHDR and SFDVKD. Here the CDR3 DNA reads TGTGCCACCAGTGATTCCTGGACAGGGTGGGATCAGTTCTTC. Its protein is CATSDSWTGWDQFF.

This clonotype was recorded a few times. This chain joins TRBV28 and TRBJ2-7; no clear D. The V end was cut by 6 bases, the J end by 6 bases, with 9 bases between. Looked up from germline, CDR1 is MDHEN and CDR2 is SYDVKM. The length of the CDR3 is 11 residues. The CDR3 nucleotides read TGTGCCAGCAGGGATCGGAGCGAGCAGTACTTC. Protein sequence: CASRDRSEQYF.

The chain is built from TRBV20-1 and TRBJ1-2; D call uncertain. The ends were cut back, 0 bases at V and 4 bases at J, with 9 bases in the middle. The CDR3 runs to 13 residues. Germline CDR1 and CDR2: DFQATT and SNEGSKA (reference sequence). CDR3 coding DNA: TGCAGTGCTAGAGAAGAACCCATCTATGGCTACACCTTC. Translation gives CSAREEPIYGYTF.

The rearrangement links TRBV6-1 to TRBJ2-5; tentatively, D is TRBD1 or TRBD2 (6 bases each). The DNA end lines up better with TRBJ2-7; the J call may be wrong. CDR3 size: 14 residues. Germline values: CDR1 MNHNS, CDR2 SASEGT. The CDR3 region has the DNA TGTGCCAGCAGTTATAGCCGGGGGCTCTACGAGCAGTACTTC. Encoded protein: CASSYSRGLYEQYF.

This clonotype was counted only a few times. The chain carries TRBV5-1 and TRBJ1-6, with D possibly matching TRBD1 (6 bases). Germline CDR1 reads SGHRS; CDR2 reads YFSETQ. The CDR3 is 15 residues long. V gave up 4 bases and J gave up 10 bases, with 18 bases separating them. CDR3 residues: CASSQEAGQSSPLHF. The CDR3 DNA follows: TGCGCCAGCAGCCAAGAGGCCGGACAGTCCTCACCCCTCCACTTT. The complete variable domain, with remaining parts taken from reference TRBV5-1 and TRBJ1-6, reads KAGVTQTPRYLIKTRGQQVTLSCSPISGHRSVSWYQQTPGQGLQFLFEYFSETQRNKGNFPGRFSGRQFSNSRSEMNVSTLELGDSALYLCASSQEAGQSSPLHFGNGTRLTVT.

This clonotype was found a few times. This chain links TRBV28 with TRBJ2-1; weak D call: TRBD2 (5 bases). V was pared by 5 bases and J by 7 bases, with 18 bases between. CDR3 length equals 15 residues. Germline CDR1 is MDHEN and CDR2 is SYDVKM. The CDR3 DNA reads as TGTGCCAGCAGTCAACTAACTAGAGCTGAAAATGAGCAGTTCTTC. Translation gives CASSQLTRAENEQFF.

This clonotype was seen only a few times. This chain connects TRBV7-9 to TRBJ2-3; TRBD2 matches at 10 bases. The germline V gene has CDR1 SEHNR and CDR2 FQNEAQ (reference sequence). This CDR3 comprises 15 residues. J was trimmed by 2 bases and V by 6 bases; bases with no gene match: 5. The DNA for the CDR3 is TGTGCCAGCAGTCCTACTAGCGGGGTCACAGATACGCAGTATTTT. Its translation: CASSPTSGVTDTQYF.

This clonotype was detected a few times. This chain joins TRBV7-8 and TRBJ2-1; D is unresolved. Germline V gene lookup returns CDR1 SGHVS and CDR2 FQNEAQ. Trimming shortened V by 4 bases and J by 4 bases, and 8 bases separated the two germline ends. There are 13 residues in the CDR3. CDR3 sequence: CASSSSEYNEQFF. The DNA for the CDR3 is TGTGCCAGCAGCTCAAGCGAGTACAATGAGCAGTTCTTC.

This clonotype has only a few counts. Relative to the germline gene, one junction end is altered; a read error may explain this. This chain joins TRBV28 and TRBJ2-6; D might be TRBD1 (5 bases). Germline V gene data show CDR1 as MDHEN and CDR2 as SYDVKM. CDR3 size: 12 residues. The CDR3: CASYSGANVLTF. The DNA for the CDR3 is TGTGCCAGCTATTCTGGGGCCAACGTCCTGACTTTT.